What follows are 11 T cell receptor beta chains derived from one specimen sequenced in a study of blood T cell repertoires in COVID-19. The table came from immunoSEQ multiplex PCR; TCRdb's copy has only in-frame clones and leaves some out. The sample lists approximately 210,000 clones, approximately 84% occurring once. The sequencing input was peripheral blood. These receptors were taken from a woman in her forties or fifties with active or convalescent COVID-19.

The chain combines TRBV7-2 with TRBJ1-5; TRBD1 is a possible D gene (5 bases). Germline V gene sequence: CDR1 SGHTA, CDR2 FQGNSA. The CDR3 is 15 amino acids. Trimming removed 4 bases from V and 1 base from J, with 11 bases in between. The CDR3 coding sequence is TGTGCCAGCAGCTCCCCGGAGGGGAGCAATCAGCCCCAGCATTTT. It translates to CASSSPEGSNQPQHF.

The genes are TRBV6-1 and TRBJ1-1; possibly TRBD1 for D (6 bases). The CDR3 runs 13 residues. V shed 3 bases and J shed 4 bases, with 9 bases lying between them. CDR1 is MNHNS, CDR2 SASEGT, per germline. The CDR3 is CASSDQGTTEAFF. DNA of the CDR3: TGTGCCAGCAGTGACCAGGGGACCACTGAAGCTTTCTTT.

The J gene is TRBJ1-6, the V gene TRBV6-2 or TRBV6-3; D is perhaps TRBD1 (6 bases). Germline V gives CDR1 MNHEY, CDR2 SVGEGT. V shed 0 bases and J shed 7 bases, with 13 bases lying between them. CDR3 size: 16 residues. The CDR3 protein is CASSYSPDRGNSPLHF. The CDR3 DNA reads as TGTGCCAGCAGTTACTCGCCGGACAGAGGGAATTCACCCCTCCACTTT.

The chain uses TRBV12-5 and TRBJ1-1; a weak D match, TRBD1 (6 bases). The CDR3 has 16 amino acids. V dropped 0 bases and J dropped 4 bases, with 15 bases sitting between them. CDR1 and CDR2 (germline): LGHNT, FRNRAP. The CDR3 here is CASGLVPWGGGTEAFF. CDR3 in DNA: TGTGCTAGTGGTTTGGTACCCTGGGGAGGGGGCACTGAAGCTTTCTTT.

The table lists this clone with a count of one. The rearrangement uses TRBV6-6 and TRBJ2-7; D remains unclear. Germline loops: CDR1 MNHNY, CDR2 SVGAGI (reference sequence). This CDR3 is 14 amino acids long. V was pared by 4 bases and J by 2 bases, with 12 bases between. The CDR3 sequence: CASSSRQTTYEQYV. Here the CDR3 DNA reads TGTGCCAGCAGTTCCCGTCAGACAACCTACGAGCAGTACGTC.

This rearrangement joins TRBV6-5 to TRBJ1-2; 9 bases agree with TRBD1. Germline V gene data show CDR1 as MNHEY and CDR2 as SVGAGI. The CDR3 is 13 residues long. The trim removed 7 bases at V and 5 bases at J, leaving 5 bases unmatched. The CDR3, as DNA: TGTGCCAGCATGGGACAGGGAGTATATGGCTACACCTTC. Amino acid sequence: CASMGQGVYGYTF.

The genes are TRBV28 and TRBJ2-7; 7 bases align to TRBD1. The CDR3 runs 12 residues. Germline loops: CDR1 MDHEN, CDR2 SYDVKM. J was trimmed by 5 bases and V by 7 bases; bases with no gene match: 5. The CDR3 coding sequence is TGTGCCAGCACACCGACAGGGAACGAGCAGTACTTC. It translates to CASTPTGNEQYF.

This chain uses TRBV2 with TRBJ2-1, with 8 bases that match TRBD2. There are 13 residues in the CDR3. V gave up 6 bases and J gave up 4 bases; unmatched junction bases: 2. Germline assignment: CDR1 SNHLY and CDR2 FYNNEI. The CDR3 here is CASSQREYNEQFF. The CDR3 coding sequence is TGTGCCAGCAGCCAGCGGGAGTACAATGAGCAGTTCTTC.

The rearrangement uses TRBV27 and TRBJ2-1, with 8 bases aligning to TRBD1. CDR1 and CDR2 from the germline V gene are MNHEY and SMNVEV (reference sequence). Trimming removed 5 bases from V and 0 bases from J; junction bases left unmatched: 15. This CDR3 contains 19 residues. CDR3 nucleotides: TGTGCCAGCAGTGCTCCGGGACAGGTCGGCTCCACCTCCTACAATGAGCAGTTCTTC. Translated, it gives CASSAPGQVGSTSYNEQFF.

The genes are TRBV24-1 and TRBJ2-3; no reliable D call. Germline V gene lookup returns CDR1 KGHDR and CDR2 SFDVKD. The CDR3 spans 13 residues. Trimming took 5 bases from V and 8 from J, leaving 13 bases between them. The CDR3 DNA reads as TGTGCCACCAGTGTAGCCCAAAGGAGTACGCAGTATTTT. Encoded protein: CATSVAQRSTQYF.

The chain has TRBV3-1 (or the pseudogene TRBV3-2) and TRBJ2-1; 13 bases align to TRBD2. CDR1 is LGHDT and CDR2 is YNNKEL in the germline V gene (reference sequence). The CDR3 totals 14 residues. V was clipped by 4 bases and J by 10 bases; unmatched bases: 4. CDR3 sequence: CASSPGLAGIEQFF. In nucleotides, the CDR3 is TGTGCCAGCAGCCCGGGACTAGCGGGGATCGAGCAGTTCTTC.